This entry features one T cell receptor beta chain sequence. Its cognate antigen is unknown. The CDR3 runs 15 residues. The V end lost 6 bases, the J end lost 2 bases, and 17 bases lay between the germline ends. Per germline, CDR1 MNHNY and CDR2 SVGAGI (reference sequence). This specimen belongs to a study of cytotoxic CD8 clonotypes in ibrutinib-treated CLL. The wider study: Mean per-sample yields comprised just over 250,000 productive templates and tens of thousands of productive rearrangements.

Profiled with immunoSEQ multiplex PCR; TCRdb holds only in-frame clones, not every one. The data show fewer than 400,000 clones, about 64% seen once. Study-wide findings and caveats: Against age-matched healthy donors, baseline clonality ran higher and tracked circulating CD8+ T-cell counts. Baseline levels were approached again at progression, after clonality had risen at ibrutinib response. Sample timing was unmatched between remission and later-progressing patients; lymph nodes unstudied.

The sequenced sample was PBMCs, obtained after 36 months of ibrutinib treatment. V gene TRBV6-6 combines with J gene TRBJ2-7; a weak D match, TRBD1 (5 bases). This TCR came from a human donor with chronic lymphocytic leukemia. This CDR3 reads CASSRRHRTTYEQYF. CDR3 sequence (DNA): TGTGCCAGCAGCCGCCGACACAGGACCACCTACGAGCAGTACTTC.